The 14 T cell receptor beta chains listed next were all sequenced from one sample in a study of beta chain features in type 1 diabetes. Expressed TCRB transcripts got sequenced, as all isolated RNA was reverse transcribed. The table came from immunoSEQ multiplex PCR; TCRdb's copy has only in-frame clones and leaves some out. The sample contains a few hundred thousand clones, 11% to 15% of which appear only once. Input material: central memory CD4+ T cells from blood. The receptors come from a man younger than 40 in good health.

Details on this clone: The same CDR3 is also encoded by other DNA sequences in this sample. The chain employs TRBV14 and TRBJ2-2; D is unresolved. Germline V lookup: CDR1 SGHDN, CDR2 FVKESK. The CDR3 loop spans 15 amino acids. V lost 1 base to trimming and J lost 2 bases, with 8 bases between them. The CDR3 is CASSQVLGNTGELFF. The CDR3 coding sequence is TGTGCCAGCAGCCAAGTGTTGGGAAACACCGGGGAGCTGTTTTTT.

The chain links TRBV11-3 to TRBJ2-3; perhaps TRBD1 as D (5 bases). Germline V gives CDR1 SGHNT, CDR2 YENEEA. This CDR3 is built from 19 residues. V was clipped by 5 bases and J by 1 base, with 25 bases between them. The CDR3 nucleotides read TGTGCCAGCAGCCCAGTTACCTTGTACAGGTCAGATCGCACAGATACGCAGTATTTT. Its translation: CASSPVTLYRSDRTDTQYF.

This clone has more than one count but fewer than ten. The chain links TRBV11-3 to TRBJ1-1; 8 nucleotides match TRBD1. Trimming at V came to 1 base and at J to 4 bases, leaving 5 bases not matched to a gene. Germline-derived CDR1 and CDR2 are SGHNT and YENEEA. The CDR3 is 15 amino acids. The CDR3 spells CASSLATGAATEAFF. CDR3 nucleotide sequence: TGTGCCAGCAGCTTAGCGACAGGGGCGGCCACTGAAGCTTTCTTT. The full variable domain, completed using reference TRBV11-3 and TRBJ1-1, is EAGVVQSPRYKIIEKKQPVAFWCNPISGHNTLYWYLQNLGQGPELLIRYENEEAVDDSQLPKDRFSAERLKGVDSTLKIQPAELGDSAVYLCASSLATGAATEAFFGQGTRLTVV.

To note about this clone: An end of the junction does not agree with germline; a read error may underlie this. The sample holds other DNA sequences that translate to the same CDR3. This chain's CDR3 is CASSLSGSGAAGANVLTF. The CDR3 DNA reads TGTGCCAGCAGTTTAAGCGGTAGCGGGGCAGCTGGGGCCAACGTCCTGACCTTC. The genes are TRBV27 and TRBJ2-6; TRBD2 aligns across 8 bases. The germline V gene has CDR1 MNHEY and CDR2 SMNVEV (reference sequence). The CDR3 has 18 amino acids.

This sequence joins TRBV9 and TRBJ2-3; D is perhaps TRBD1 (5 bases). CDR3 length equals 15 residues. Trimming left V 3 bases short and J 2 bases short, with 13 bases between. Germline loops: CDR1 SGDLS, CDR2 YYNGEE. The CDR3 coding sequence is TGTGCCAGCAGCGAGTATACAGGTGTCACAGATACGCAGTATTTT. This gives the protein CASSEYTGVTDTQYF.

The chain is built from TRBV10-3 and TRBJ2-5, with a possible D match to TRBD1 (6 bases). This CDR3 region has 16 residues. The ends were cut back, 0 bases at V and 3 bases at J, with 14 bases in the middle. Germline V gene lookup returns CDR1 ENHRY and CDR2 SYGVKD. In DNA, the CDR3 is TGTGCCATCAGTGAGTCACCCACGGCAGGGGAAGAGACCCAGTACTTC. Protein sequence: CAISESPTAGEETQYF.

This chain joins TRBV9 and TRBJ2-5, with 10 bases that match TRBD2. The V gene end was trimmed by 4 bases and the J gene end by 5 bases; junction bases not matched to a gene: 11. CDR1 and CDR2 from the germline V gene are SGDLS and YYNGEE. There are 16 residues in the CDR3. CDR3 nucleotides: TGTGCCAGCAGCCAAGCCCCCTCGGGACTAGCGGAGACCCAGTACTTC. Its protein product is CASSQAPSGLAETQYF.

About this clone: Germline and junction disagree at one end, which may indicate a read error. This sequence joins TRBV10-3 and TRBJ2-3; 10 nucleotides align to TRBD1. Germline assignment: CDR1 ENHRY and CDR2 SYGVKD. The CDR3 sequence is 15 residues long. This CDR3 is CAIRDRDRGTDTQYF. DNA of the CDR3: TGTGCCATCAGGGACCGGGACAGGGGCACGGATACGCAGTATTTT.

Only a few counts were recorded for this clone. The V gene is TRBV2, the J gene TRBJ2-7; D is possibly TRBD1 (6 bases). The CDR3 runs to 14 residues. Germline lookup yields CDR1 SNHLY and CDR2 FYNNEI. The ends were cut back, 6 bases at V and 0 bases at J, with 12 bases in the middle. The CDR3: CASSTGQFSYEQYF. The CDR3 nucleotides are TGTGCCAGCAGCACAGGACAGTTCTCCTACGAGCAGTACTTC.

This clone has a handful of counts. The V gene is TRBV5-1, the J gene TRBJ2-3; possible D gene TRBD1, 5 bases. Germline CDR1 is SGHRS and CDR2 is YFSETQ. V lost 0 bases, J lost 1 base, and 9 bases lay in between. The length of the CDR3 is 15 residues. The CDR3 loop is CASSLEGYGTDTQYF. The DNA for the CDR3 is TGCGCCAGCAGCTTGGAGGGGTACGGCACAGATACGCAGTATTTT.

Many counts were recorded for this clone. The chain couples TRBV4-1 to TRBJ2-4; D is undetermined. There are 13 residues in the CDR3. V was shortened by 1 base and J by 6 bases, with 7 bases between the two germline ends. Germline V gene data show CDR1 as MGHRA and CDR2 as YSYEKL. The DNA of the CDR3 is TGCGCCAGCAGCCAAGTCACTGTAAACATTCAGTACTTC. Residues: CASSQVTVNIQYF.

The CDR3, as DNA: TGTGCCAGCAGCTTAGTAACGGGGAGGGGCCAAGAGACCCAGTACTTC. Translating it yields CASSLVTGRGQETQYF. The chain combines TRBV7-9 with TRBJ2-5; 7 bases align to TRBD2. Per the germline V gene, CDR1 is SEHNR and CDR2 is FQNEAQ (reference sequence). This CDR3 has 16 residues. The V gene end was trimmed by 1 base and the J gene end by 1 base; junction bases not matched to a gene: 6.

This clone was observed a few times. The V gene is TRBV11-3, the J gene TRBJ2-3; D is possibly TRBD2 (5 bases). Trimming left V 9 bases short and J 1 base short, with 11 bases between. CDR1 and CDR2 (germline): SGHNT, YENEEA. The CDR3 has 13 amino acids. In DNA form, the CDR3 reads TGTGCCAGTTTCGGTAGCGGCACAGATACGCAGTATTTT. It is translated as CASFGSGTDTQYF.

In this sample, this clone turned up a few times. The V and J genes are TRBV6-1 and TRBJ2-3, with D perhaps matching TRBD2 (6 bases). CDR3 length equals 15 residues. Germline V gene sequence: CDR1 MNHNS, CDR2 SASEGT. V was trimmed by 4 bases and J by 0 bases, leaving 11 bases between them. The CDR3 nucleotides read TGTGCCAGCAGTGCCCGGGACTTCAGCACAGATACGCAGTATTTT. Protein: CASSARDFSTDTQYF.